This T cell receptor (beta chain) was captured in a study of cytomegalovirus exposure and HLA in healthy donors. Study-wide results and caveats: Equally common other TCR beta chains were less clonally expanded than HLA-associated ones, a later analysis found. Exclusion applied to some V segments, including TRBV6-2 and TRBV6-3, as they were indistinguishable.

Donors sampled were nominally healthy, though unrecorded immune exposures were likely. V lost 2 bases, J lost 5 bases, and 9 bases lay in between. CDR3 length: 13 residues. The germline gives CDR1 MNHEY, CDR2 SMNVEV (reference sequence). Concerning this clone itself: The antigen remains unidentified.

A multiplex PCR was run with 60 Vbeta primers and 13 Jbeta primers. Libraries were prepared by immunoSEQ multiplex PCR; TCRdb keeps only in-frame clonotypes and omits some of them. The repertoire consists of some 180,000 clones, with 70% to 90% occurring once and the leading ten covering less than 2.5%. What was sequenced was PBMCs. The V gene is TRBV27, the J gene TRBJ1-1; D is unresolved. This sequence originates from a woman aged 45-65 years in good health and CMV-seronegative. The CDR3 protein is CASSLTRNTEAFF. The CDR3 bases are TGTGCCAGCAGTTTAACCAGAAATACTGAAGCTTTCTTT.